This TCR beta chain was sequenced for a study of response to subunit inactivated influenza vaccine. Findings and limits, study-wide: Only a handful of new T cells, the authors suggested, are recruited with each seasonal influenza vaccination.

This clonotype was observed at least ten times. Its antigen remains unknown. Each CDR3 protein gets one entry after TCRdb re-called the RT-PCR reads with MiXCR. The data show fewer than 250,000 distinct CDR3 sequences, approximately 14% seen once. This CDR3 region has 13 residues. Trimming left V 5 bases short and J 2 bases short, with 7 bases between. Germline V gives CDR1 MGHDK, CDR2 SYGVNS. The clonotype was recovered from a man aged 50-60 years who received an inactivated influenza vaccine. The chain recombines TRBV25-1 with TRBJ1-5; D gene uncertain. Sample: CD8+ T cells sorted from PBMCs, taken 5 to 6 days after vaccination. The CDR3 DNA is TGTGCCAGCAGTCCCGGAGGCAATCAGCCCCAGCATTTT. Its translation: CASSPGGNQPQHF. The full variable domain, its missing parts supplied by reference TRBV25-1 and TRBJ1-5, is EADIYQTPRYLVIGTGKKITLECSQTMGHDKMYWYQQDPGMELHLIHYSYGVNSTEKGDLSSESTVSRIRTEHFPLTLESARPSHTSQYLCASSPGGNQPQHFGDGTRLSIL.